Reported below is one TCR beta chain. The target antigen is unknown. Deletions cut 1 base from V and 0 bases from J, with 10 bases between. This CDR3 contains 15 residues. Germline lookup yields CDR1 MGHRA and CDR2 YSYEKL. Noted treatment: 19 received Ad26.COV2.S at low or high dose, single or two shots; about 5 received placebo; per-sample allocation not given. Sampling was done on day 63 after the first vaccine or placebo injection. The sample originates from a study of Ad26.COV2.S vaccination and SARS-CoV-2 variants. Across the whole study: Ad26.COV2.S given intramuscularly, once or twice 56 days apart. The study's findings and limits: Comparability of non-spike TCR breadth was observed across vaccine and placebo recipients.

Produced via immunoSEQ multiplex PCR; TCRdb's table is partial and in-frame only. The sample contains approximately 410,000 clones, over 80% of which appear only once. The sample consisted of peripheral blood, taken in a trial of Ad26.COV2.S vaccine versus placebo. The chain uses TRBV4-1 and TRBJ2-7; tentatively, D is TRBD1 (5 bases). The TCR sequence derives from a person aged 18-60 years who received the Ad26.COV2.S COVID-19 vaccine or a placebo. The CDR3 loop reads CASSQGVGPSYEQYF. CDR3 nucleotide sequence: TGCGCCAGCAGCCAAGGGGTGGGGCCCTCCTACGAGCAGTACTTC.